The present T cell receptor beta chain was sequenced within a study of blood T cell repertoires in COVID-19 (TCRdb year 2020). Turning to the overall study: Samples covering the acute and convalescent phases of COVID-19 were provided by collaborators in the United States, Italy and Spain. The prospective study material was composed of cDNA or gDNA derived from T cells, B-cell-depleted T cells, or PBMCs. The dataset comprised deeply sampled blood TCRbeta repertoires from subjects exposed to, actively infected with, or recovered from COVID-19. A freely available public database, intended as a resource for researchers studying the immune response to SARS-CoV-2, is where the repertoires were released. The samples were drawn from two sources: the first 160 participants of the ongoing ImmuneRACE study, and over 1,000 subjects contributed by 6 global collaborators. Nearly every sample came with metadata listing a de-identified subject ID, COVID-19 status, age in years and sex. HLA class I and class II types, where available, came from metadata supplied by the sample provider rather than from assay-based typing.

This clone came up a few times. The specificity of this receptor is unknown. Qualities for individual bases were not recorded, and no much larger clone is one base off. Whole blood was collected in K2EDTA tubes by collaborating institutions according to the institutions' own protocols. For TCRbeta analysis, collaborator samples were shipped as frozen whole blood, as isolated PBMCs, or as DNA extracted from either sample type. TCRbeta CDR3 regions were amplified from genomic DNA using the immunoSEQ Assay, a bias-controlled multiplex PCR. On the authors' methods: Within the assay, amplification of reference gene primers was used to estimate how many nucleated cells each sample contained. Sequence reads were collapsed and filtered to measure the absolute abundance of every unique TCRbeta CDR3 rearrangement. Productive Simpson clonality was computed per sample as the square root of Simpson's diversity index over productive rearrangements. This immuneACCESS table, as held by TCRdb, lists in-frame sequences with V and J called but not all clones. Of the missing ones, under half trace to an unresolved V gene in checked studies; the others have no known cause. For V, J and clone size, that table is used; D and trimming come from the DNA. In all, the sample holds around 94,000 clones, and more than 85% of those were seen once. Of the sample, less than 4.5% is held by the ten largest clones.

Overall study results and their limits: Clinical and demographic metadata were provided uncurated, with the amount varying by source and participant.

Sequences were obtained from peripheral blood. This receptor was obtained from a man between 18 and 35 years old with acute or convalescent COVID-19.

The DNA reads as follows: TGTGCCAGCAGCTTTCAGGACAGGGCTAATGAAAAACTGTTTTTT. Its coded protein is CASSFQDRANEKLFF. The chain links TRBV7-9 with TRBJ1-4, and 8 bases in between align with TRBD1. Unmatched junction bases come to 3, with V trimmed by 3 bases and J by 3 bases. The CDR3 runs 15 amino acids, cysteine and phenylalanine included. Of the read, only the CDR3 DNA is kept; its 45 bases are in frame from base 1. CDR1 SEHNR and CDR2 FQNEAQ are derived from the germline V gene (reference sequence).